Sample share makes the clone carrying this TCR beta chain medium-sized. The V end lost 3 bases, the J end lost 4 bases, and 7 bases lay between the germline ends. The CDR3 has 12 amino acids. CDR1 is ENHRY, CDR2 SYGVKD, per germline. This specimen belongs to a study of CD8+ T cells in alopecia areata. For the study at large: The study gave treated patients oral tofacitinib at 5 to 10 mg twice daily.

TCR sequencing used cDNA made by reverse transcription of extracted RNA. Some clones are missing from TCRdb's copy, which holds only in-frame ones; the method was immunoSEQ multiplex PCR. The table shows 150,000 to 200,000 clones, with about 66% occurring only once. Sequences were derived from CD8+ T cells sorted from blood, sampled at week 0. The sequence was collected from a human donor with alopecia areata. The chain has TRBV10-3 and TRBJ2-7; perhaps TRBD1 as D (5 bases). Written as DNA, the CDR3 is TGTGCCATCAGTGACAGGGAATACGAGCAGTACTTC. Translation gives CAISDREYEQYF.